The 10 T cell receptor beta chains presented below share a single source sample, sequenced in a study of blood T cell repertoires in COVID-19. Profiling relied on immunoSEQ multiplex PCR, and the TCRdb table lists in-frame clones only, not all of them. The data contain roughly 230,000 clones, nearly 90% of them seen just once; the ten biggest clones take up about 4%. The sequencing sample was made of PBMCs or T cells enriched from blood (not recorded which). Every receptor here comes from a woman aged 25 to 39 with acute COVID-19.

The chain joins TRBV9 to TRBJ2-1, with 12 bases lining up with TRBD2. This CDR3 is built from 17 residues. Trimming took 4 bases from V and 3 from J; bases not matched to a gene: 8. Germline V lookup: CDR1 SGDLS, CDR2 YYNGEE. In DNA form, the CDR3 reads TGTGCCAGCAGCCCCCGACTAGCGGGGGTTAGCTACAATGAGCAGTTCTTC. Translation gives CASSPRLAGVSYNEQFF. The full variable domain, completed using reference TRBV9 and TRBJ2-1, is DSGVTQTPKHLITATGQRVTLRCSPRSGDLSVYWYQQSLDQGLQFLIQYYNGEERAKGNILERFSAQQFPDLHSELNLSSLELGDSALYFCASSPRLAGVSYNEQFFGPGTRLTVL.

CDR3 protein: CASRLGRTDLNTEAFF. Written as DNA, the CDR3 is TGTGCCAGCAGACTGGGGCGGACAGACTTGAACACTGAAGCTTTCTTT. V usage is TRBV11-2 and J usage is TRBJ1-1, with a possible D match to TRBD1 (6 bases). Trimming removed 6 bases at V and 0 bases at J, with 17 bases between. From germline, CDR1 is SGHAT and CDR2 FQNNGV. The CDR3 has 16 residues. Supplemented by reference TRBV11-2 and TRBJ1-1, the full variable domain reads EAGVAQSPRYKIIEKRQSVAFWCNPISGHATLYWYQQILGQGPKLLIQFQNNGVVDDSQLPKDRFSAERLKGVDSTLKIQPAKLEDSAVYLCASRLGRTDLNTEAFFGQGTRLTVV.

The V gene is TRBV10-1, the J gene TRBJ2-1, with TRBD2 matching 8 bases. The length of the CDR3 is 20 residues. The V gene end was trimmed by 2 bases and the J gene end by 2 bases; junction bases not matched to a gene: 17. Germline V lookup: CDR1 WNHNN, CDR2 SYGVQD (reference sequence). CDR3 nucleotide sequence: TGCGCCAGCAGTGAGCCCTCCGACTCGACTCCGGGGGGGCCCTACAATGAGCAGTTCTTC. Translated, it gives CASSEPSDSTPGGPYNEQFF.

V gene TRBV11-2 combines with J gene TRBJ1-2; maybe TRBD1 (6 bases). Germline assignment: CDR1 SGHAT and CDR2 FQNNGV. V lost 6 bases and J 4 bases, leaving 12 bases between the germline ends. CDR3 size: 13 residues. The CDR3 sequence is CASRPDSLYGYTF. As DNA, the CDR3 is TGTGCCAGCAGACCGGACAGCCTCTATGGCTACACCTTC. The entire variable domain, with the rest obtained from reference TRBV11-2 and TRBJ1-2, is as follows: EAGVAQSPRYKIIEKRQSVAFWCNPISGHATLYWYQQILGQGPKLLIQFQNNGVVDDSQLPKDRFSAERLKGVDSTLKIQPAKLEDSAVYLCASRPDSLYGYTFGSGTRLTVV.

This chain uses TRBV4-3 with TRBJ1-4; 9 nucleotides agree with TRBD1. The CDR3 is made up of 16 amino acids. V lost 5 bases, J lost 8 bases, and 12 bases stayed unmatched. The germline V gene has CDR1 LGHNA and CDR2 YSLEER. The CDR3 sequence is CASSYKGGQGEEKLFF. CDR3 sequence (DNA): TGCGCCAGCAGCTATAAGGGGGGACAGGGCGAAGAAAAACTGTTTTTT.

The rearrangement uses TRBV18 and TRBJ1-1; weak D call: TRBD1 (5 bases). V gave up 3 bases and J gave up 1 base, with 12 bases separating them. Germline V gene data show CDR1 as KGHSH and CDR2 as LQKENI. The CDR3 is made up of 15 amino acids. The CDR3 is CASSPGQLSNTEAFF. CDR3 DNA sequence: TGTGCCAGCTCACCGGGGCAGCTCTCGAACACTGAAGCTTTCTTT.

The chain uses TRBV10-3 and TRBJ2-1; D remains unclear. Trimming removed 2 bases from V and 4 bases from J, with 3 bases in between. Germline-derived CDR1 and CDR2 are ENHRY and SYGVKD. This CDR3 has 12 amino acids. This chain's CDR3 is CAISETYNEQFF. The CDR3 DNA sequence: TGTGCCATCAGTGAGACTTACAATGAGCAGTTCTTC.

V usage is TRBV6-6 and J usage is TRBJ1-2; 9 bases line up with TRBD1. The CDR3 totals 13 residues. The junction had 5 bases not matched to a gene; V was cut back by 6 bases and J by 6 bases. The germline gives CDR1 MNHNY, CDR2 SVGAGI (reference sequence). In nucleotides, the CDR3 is TGTGCCAGCAGGGGACAGGGAAGCGATGGCTACACCTTC. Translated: CASRGQGSDGYTF.

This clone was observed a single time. For the CDR3, the DNA is TGTGCCAGCAGCCCACAGGGTAATTCCTACAATGAGCAGTTCTTC. As protein: CASSPQGNSYNEQFF. V gene TRBV7-6 combines with J gene TRBJ2-1; the D gene is possibly TRBD1 (6 bases). Germline assignment: CDR1 SGHVS and CDR2 FNYEAQ. The CDR3 runs to 15 residues. The V end was cut by 5 bases, the J end by 1 base, with 12 bases between.

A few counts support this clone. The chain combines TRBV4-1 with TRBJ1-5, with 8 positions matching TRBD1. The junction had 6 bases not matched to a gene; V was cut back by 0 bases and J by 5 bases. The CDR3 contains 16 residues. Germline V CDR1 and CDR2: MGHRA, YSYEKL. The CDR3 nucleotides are TGCGCCAGCAGCCAAGAGACAGGACAGGGATATCAGCCCCAGCATTTT. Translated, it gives CASSQETGQGYQPQHF.